A selection of T cell receptor beta chains follows, all from one sample in a study of blood T cell repertoires in COVID-19. Assay: immunoSEQ multiplex PCR; the TCRdb copy retains only in-frame clones and omits some. The data show about 310,000 clones, nearly 90% seen once. Sequencing was performed on PBMCs or T cells enriched from blood (not recorded which). The receptor source for this set is a young woman with acute COVID-19. CDR3s include the opening cysteine and the closing phenylalanine or tryptophan. D genes are given only for firm matches. Where a row states a size, it is once, few, many or the class of an expanded clone; other rows omit it.

d_call	j_call	v_call	clone_size	cdr3_aa	cdr3_nt
TRBD1	TRBJ2-7	TRBV19	.	CASSIAQGAGYEQYF	TGTGCCAGTAGTATAGCTCAGGGGGCCGGGTACGAGCAGTACTTC
TRBD1	TRBJ1-5	TRBV12-3/TRBV12-4	once	CASSLTGDQPQHF	TGTGCCAGCAGTTTAACAGGGGACCAGCCCCAGCATTTT
.	TRBJ2-2	TRBV28	.	CASSPAGAALTGELFF	TGTGCCAGCAGTCCCGCGGGGGCAGCCCTCACCGGGGAGCTGTTTTTT
.	TRBJ2-7	TRBV7-8	.	CASSIRYQGTTYEQYF	TGTGCCAGCAGCATACGGTATCAGGGAACCACCTACGAGCAGTACTTC
TRBD1	TRBJ1-1	TRBV2	.	CASSSTGVVTEAFF	TGTGCCAGCAGTTCGACAGGGGTTGTTACTGAAGCTTTCTTT
TRBD2	TRBJ2-6	TRBV11-3	.	CASSGGLAGNSGANVLTF	TGTGCCAGCAGCGGCGGACTAGCGGGAAACTCTGGGGCCAACGTCCTGACTTTC
.	TRBJ2-7	TRBV3-1/TRBV3-2	.	CASSHRENPYEQYF	TGTGCCAGCAGCCACCGGGAGAATCCTTACGAGCAGTACTTC
TRBD2	TRBJ2-7	TRBV5-6	.	CASSLNLAALQYF	TGTGCCAGCAGCTTGAATCTAGCGGCCCTGCAGTACTTC
.	TRBJ2-3	TRBV9	.	CASSATGSGLTDTQYF	TGTGCCAGCAGCGCTACAGGCTCGGGTCTCACAGATACGCAGTATTTT
TRBD2	TRBJ2-7	TRBV5-1	.	CASSFNGRAYEQYF	TGCGCCAGCAGCTTTAACGGGAGGGCCTACGAGCAGTACTTC
.	TRBJ1-1	TRBV9	.	CASSVATTRSTEAFF	TGTGCCAGCAGCGTAGCGACAACCCGCTCCACTGAAGCTTTCTTT
.	TRBJ2-7	TRBV6-5	.	CASILREYYEQYF	TGTGCCAGCATCCTGAGAGAGTACTACGAGCAGTACTTC
TRBD1	TRBJ1-2	TRBV7-9	.	CASSLALPGQMGGYTF	TGTGCCAGCAGCTTAGCGCTTCCGGGACAGATGGGAGGCTACACCTTC
.	TRBJ1-2	TRBV19	.	CASSIGRAGTYGYTF	TGTGCCAGTAGTATAGGCCGGGCGGGGACCTATGGCTACACCTTC
TRBD1	TRBJ1-6	TRBV7-9	.	CASSLGLDRAYNSPLHF	TGTGCCAGCAGCTTAGGACTCGACAGGGCTTATAATTCACCCCTCCACTTT
TRBD2	TRBJ2-3	TRBV19	.	CASSPRGGRSTDTQYF	TGTGCCAGTAGTCCCCGCGGGGGGAGAAGCACAGATACGCAGTATTTT
TRBD1	TRBJ2-7	TRBV27	.	CASSLSGTGERRQYF	TGTGCCAGCAGTTTATCTGGGACAGGGGAAAGACGGCAGTACTTC
TRBD2	TRBJ2-2	TRBV7-9	.	CASSLGLAGDFTGELFF	TGTGCCAGCAGCTTAGGTCTAGCGGGAGATTTCACCGGGGAGCTGTTTTTT
.	TRBJ2-7	TRBV7-9	.	CASSPGTAGMNEQYF	TGTGCCAGCTCCCCCGGGACCGCGGGGATGAACGAGCAGTACTTC
.	TRBJ1-5	TRBV6-5	.	CASGGELDQPQHF	TGTGCCTCGGGTGGCGAACTGGATCAGCCCCAGCATTTT
.	TRBJ2-7	TRBV2	.	CASSVQQGSYEQYF	TGTGCCAGCAGTGTCCAGCAGGGCTCCTACGAGCAGTACTTC
.	TRBJ1-2	TRBV29-1	.	CSVEPTGPYGYTF	TGCAGCGTTGAACCTACAGGGCCCTATGGCTACACCTTC
TRBD1	TRBJ2-7	TRBV6-5	few	CASSYGTVDSYEQYF	TGTGCCAGCAGTTACGGGACAGTTGACTCCTACGAGCAGTACTTC
.	TRBJ2-3	TRBV5-1	.	CASSIGPTTGTDTQYF	TGCGCCAGCAGCATCGGACCGACTACCGGCACAGATACGCAGTATTTT
.	TRBJ2-3	TRBV2	.	CASTPDYWGVTQYF	TGTGCCAGCACCCCTGACTATTGGGGGGTTACGCAGTATTTT
.	TRBJ1-5	TRBV28	.	CASSPQGWDQPQHF	TGTGCCAGCAGTCCGCAGGGATGGGATCAGCCCCAGCATTTT
TRBD2	TRBJ2-3	TRBV11-1	.	CASSFHGRDKYF	TGTGCCAGCAGCTTCCACGGGAGGGATAAGTATTTT
.	TRBJ2-2	TRBV2	.	CASSDKARGTGELFF	TGTGCCAGCAGTGATAAGGCTAGGGGGACCGGGGAGCTGTTTTTT
TRBD1	TRBJ2-6	TRBV5-4	.	CASSLGGTGRGGANVLTF	TGTGCCAGCAGCTTGGGCGGGACAGGTAGAGGTGGGGCCAACGTCCTGACTTTC
TRBD2	TRBJ2-3	TRBV27	.	CASKLRASSGRANTQYF	TGTGCCAGCAAATTAAGGGCCTCTAGCGGGAGGGCGAATACGCAGTATTTT
.	TRBJ1-2	TRBV5-4	.	CASSLGGRTDYGYTF	TGTGCCAGCAGCTTGGGGGGCAGGACAGACTATGGCTACACCTTC
.	TRBJ1-2	TRBV6-5	.	CASKSGVKNGYTF	TGTGCCAGCAAATCCGGGGTAAAGAATGGCTACACCTTC
.	TRBJ1-2	TRBV28	.	CASTVPGYYGYTF	TGTGCCAGCACCGTCCCAGGGTACTATGGCTACACCTTC
.	TRBJ1-1	TRBV7-9	.	CASSLPGISPTSEAFF	TGTGCCAGCAGCTTACCCGGGATATCACCAACATCTGAAGCTTTCTTT
.	TRBJ1-2	TRBV6-5	many	CASSYLNVGGNYGYTF	TGTGCCAGCAGTTACCTAAATGTAGGCGGCAACTATGGCTACACCTTC
TRBD1	TRBJ1-4	TRBV5-4	.	CASSLGGAEKLFF	TGTGCCAGCAGCTTAGGGGGCGCTGAAAAACTGTTTTTT
TRBD1	TRBJ1-5	TRBV10-3	.	CAIRGQGDQPQHF	TGTGCCATCCGCGGACAGGGCGATCAGCCCCAGCATTTT
TRBD2	TRBJ2-7	TRBV5-1	.	CASRQRTSGIDEQYF	TGCGCCAGCAGACAACGGACTAGCGGGATCGACGAGCAGTACTTC
TRBD2	TRBJ2-6	TRBV2	.	CAWETGTSGFSGANVLTF	TGTGCCTGGGAAACCGGGACTAGCGGCTTCTCTGGGGCCAACGTCCTGACTTTC
TRBD1	TRBJ2-1	TRBV27	.	CASSLGRGTDYNEQFF	TGTGCCAGCAGTTTAGGTCGTGGGACAGACTACAATGAGCAGTTCTTC
TRBD1	TRBJ1-2	TRBV6-5	.	CASSRDRDYGYTF	TGTGCCAGCAGTCGGGACAGGGACTATGGCTACACCTTC